The 18 T cell receptor beta chains reported below all come from one sample, sequenced in a study of T-cell memory formation after mild COVID-19. Via MiXCR, TCRdb re-called the 5' RACE reads, giving one row per CDR3 protein. Among roughly 620,000 distinct CDR3 sequences listed, roughly 18% were seen once. Material for sequencing was PBMCs or a T cell subset sorted from them (not recorded which). Receptor source: an adult woman who had mild COVID-19 (a few samples of this study predate the infection). Cell type and time point are not known.

The chain links TRBV5-1 to TRBJ2-3; the D is unclear. CDR3 size: 14 residues. Deletions cut 4 bases from V and 2 bases from J, with 11 bases between. CDR1 is SGHRS and CDR2 is YFSETQ in the germline V gene. CDR3 DNA sequence: TGCGCCAGCAGCCCCAATCAGGTCACAGATACGCAGTATTTT. Protein sequence: CASSPNQVTDTQYF.

The table lists this clonotype with many counts. V usage is TRBV3-1 and J usage is TRBJ2-7, with 10 positions matching TRBD2. This CDR3 spans 18 amino acids. V was pared by 1 base and J by 2 bases, with 11 bases of the junction left unmatched. Germline V lookup: CDR1 LGHDT, CDR2 YNNKEL (reference sequence). The CDR3 reads CASSQGEAGGPGPYEQYF. CDR3 DNA sequence: TGTGCCAGCAGCCAAGGAGAAGCGGGAGGGCCGGGTCCCTACGAGCAGTACTTC.

This clonotype was detected only a few times. CDR3 in amino acids: CASSVGHFEEKLFF. CDR3 DNA sequence: TGTGCCAGCAGCGTGGGACATTTTGAAGAAAAACTGTTTTTT. The rearrangement links TRBV9 to TRBJ1-4; a possible D gene is TRBD1 (6 bases). V was trimmed by 2 bases and J by 8 bases, leaving 13 bases between them. Germline V gives CDR1 SGDLS, CDR2 YYNGEE. The CDR3 consists of 14 residues.

In this sample, this clonotype turned up a few times. The genes are TRBV4-2 and TRBJ1-1; perhaps TRBD1 as D (5 bases). The germline V and J ends were trimmed by 0 bases and 7 bases, with 18 bases remaining between them. The CDR3 runs 16 residues. Germline-derived CDR1 and CDR2 are LGHNA and YNFKEQ. CDR3 in DNA: TGTGCCAGCAGCCAAGATTGGAGTCAGGGCGCAGATGAAGCTTTCTTT. Translated: CASSQDWSQGADEAFF.

This clonotype was detected only a few times. The V gene is TRBV7-2, the J gene TRBJ1-5, with no clear D. CDR1 and CDR2 from the germline V gene are SGHTA and FQGNSA. Trimming left V 4 bases short and J 4 bases short, with 5 bases between. CDR3 length: 12 residues. The CDR3 sequence is CASSSWNQPQHF. The DNA for the CDR3 is TGTGCCAGCAGCTCGTGGAATCAGCCCCAGCATTTT.

The CDR3 sequence: CASSLATSGRIGTYEQYF. The CDR3 DNA reads TGTGCCAGCAGTTTAGCGACTAGCGGGAGGATCGGCACCTACGAGCAGTACTTC. The chain joins TRBV6-6 to TRBJ2-7; 13 nucleotides match TRBD2. This CDR3 is 18 amino acids long. The J segment lost 2 bases and the V segment lost 4 bases, leaving 11 bases of the junction unmatched. The germline V gene encodes CDR1 MNHNY and CDR2 SVGAGI (reference sequence).

This clonotype was counted between two and nine times. V and J are TRBV20-1 and TRBJ2-5; D might be TRBD2 (5 bases). Germline assignment: CDR1 DFQATT and CDR2 SNEGSKA (reference sequence). V lost 3 bases, J lost 3 bases, and 5 bases lay in between. The CDR3 spans 11 residues. CDR3 sequence reads: CSASGEETQYF. In nucleotides, the CDR3 is TGCAGTGCTAGCGGGGAAGAGACCCAGTACTTC.

A few counts support this clonotype. The gene calls are TRBV5-1 and TRBJ1-5, with D maybe TRBD1 (6 bases). This CDR3 spans 16 amino acids. The germline V gene encodes CDR1 SGHRS and CDR2 YFSETQ. V dropped 4 bases and J dropped 4 bases, with 18 bases sitting between them. This CDR3 reads CASSPGGTGTNQPQHF. The CDR3 DNA reads as TGCGCCAGCAGCCCCGGCGGAACAGGGACAAATCAGCCCCAGCATTTT.

The gene calls are TRBV24-1 and TRBJ1-2; D uncertain. V shed 5 bases and J shed 8 bases, with 14 bases lying between them. The CDR3 contains 13 residues. CDR1 is KGHDR, CDR2 SFDVKD, per germline. The CDR3 loop reads CATSASGLGGYTF. Written as DNA, the CDR3 is TGTGCCACCAGTGCTTCGGGCTTGGGAGGCTACACCTTC.

V gene TRBV30 combines with J gene TRBJ2-1; D not resolved. This CDR3 spans 13 amino acids. Looked up from germline, CDR1 is GTSNPN and CDR2 is SVGIG (reference sequence). Trimming pared 1 base from V and 9 bases from J, leaving 13 bases between. CDR3 region: CAWSAVESSEQFF. CDR3 nucleotides: TGTGCCTGGAGTGCGGTGGAATCAAGTGAGCAGTTCTTC.

This clonotype has just a few counts. The V gene is TRBV29-1, the J gene TRBJ2-2; D is perhaps TRBD1 (5 bases). The CDR3 totals 14 residues. The V end was cut by 3 bases, the J end by 1 base, with 9 bases between. The germline CDR1 and CDR2 sequences are SQVTM and ANQGSEA. Here the CDR3 reads CSVDATGNTGELFF. CDR3 DNA: TGCAGCGTTGACGCAACAGGGAACACCGGGGAGCTGTTTTTT.

The chain couples TRBV6-5 to TRBJ2-5; the D gene is possibly TRBD2 (5 bases). The germline gives CDR1 MNHEY, CDR2 SVGAGI. This CDR3 comprises 14 residues. Trimming shortened V by 2 bases and J by 4 bases, and 11 bases separated the two germline ends. The CDR3 loop is CASSYGGGIETQYF. DNA of the CDR3: TGTGCCAGCAGTTACGGCGGAGGAATAGAGACCCAGTACTTC.

The rearrangement links TRBV20-1 to TRBJ1-1; 8 bases fit TRBD1. The CDR3 runs to 14 residues. CDR1 and CDR2 from the germline V gene are DFQATT and SNEGSKA (reference sequence). V was pared by 5 bases and J by 0 bases, with 5 bases of the junction left unmatched. In DNA form, the CDR3 reads TGCAGTGCTCGGGCAGGGGGCCTGAACACTGAAGCTTTCTTT. This sequence encodes CSARAGGLNTEAFF.

This clonotype was detected only a few times. This chain connects TRBV7-2 to TRBJ2-1; 8 bases match TRBD2. CDR1 is SGHTA, CDR2 FQGNSA, per germline. The CDR3 has 16 amino acids. V lost 2 bases and J lost 8; bases outside the gene matches: 11. The DNA of the CDR3 is TGTGCCAGCAGCTTAAGGGGGGGACTAGTCGGCTATGAGCAGTTCTTC. Its translation: CASSLRGGLVGYEQFF.

The sample holds a few counts of this clonotype. V usage is TRBV3-1 and J usage is TRBJ1-1, with D possibly being TRBD1 (6 bases). This CDR3 is 15 amino acids long. V was cut by 3 bases and J by 4 bases, with 15 bases left in between. Germline V gene lookup returns CDR1 LGHDT and CDR2 YNNKEL (reference sequence). This chain's CDR3 is CASSQGVVRGTEAFF. CDR3 coding DNA: TGTGCCAGCAGCCAGGGGGTAGTCAGGGGCACTGAAGCTTTCTTT.

This clonotype was counted between two and nine times. The CDR3 coding sequence is TGTGCCAGCAGCTTAATACAGTTGCAGGCTAATGAGCAGTTCTTC. Residues: CASSLIQLQANEQFF. This chain links TRBV7-9 with TRBJ2-1; no clear D. Trimming pared 2 bases from V and 7 bases from J, leaving 15 bases between. CDR1 is SEHNR, CDR2 FQNEAQ, per germline (reference sequence). CDR3 size: 15 residues.

This clonotype appeared many times. The chain uses TRBV5-1 and TRBJ1-1; 7 bases map to TRBD1. V was clipped by 4 bases and J by 8 bases; unmatched bases: 8. CDR1 is SGHRS, CDR2 YFSETQ, per germline. This CDR3 has 13 residues. In nucleotides, the CDR3 is TGCGCCAGCAGCCGGGGACAGATTGAGGAAGCTTTCTTT. Translation: CASSRGQIEEAFF.

This clonotype was observed a few times. The chain recombines TRBV5-1 with TRBJ2-2, with 13 positions matching TRBD2. From germline, CDR1 is SGHRS and CDR2 YFSETQ. CDR3 length equals 20 residues. Trimming removed 3 bases from V and 1 base from J; junction bases left unmatched: 12. CDR3 residues: CASSSLPGTSGKGNTGELFF. For the CDR3, the DNA is TGCGCCAGCAGCTCGTTACCCGGGACTAGCGGGAAGGGGAACACCGGGGAGCTGTTTTTT.